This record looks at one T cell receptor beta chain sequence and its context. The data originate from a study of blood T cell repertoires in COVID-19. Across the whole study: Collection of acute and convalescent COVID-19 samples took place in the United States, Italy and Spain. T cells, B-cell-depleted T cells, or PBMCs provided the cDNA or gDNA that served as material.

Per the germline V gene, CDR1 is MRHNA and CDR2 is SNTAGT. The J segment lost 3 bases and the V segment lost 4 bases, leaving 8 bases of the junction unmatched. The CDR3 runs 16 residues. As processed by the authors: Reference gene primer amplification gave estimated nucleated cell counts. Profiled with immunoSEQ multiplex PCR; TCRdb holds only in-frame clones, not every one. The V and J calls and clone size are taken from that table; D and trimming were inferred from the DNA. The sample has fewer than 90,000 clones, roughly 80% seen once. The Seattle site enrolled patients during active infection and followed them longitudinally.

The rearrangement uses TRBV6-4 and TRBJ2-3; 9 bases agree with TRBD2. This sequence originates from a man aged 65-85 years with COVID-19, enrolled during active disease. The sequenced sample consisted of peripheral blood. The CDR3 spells CASSVSGTSRTDTQYF. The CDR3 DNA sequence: TGTGCCAGCAGTGTTTCCGGGACTAGCAGGACAGATACGCAGTATTTT.